Described below is a single T cell receptor beta chain sequence and its context. The antigen remains undetermined. Donors likely had unrecorded immune exposures despite being nominally healthy when sampled. This sample was included in a study of cytomegalovirus exposure and HLA in healthy donors. Study-wide findings and caveats: Reportedly, diagnosis of cytomegalovirus status by the classifier showed high specificity and sensitivity.

With 60 Vbeta and 13 Jbeta primers, the PCR was carried out. The repertoire was sequenced with immunoSEQ multiplex PCR; TCRdb's copy has only in-frame clones and lacks some. The table records 150,000 or so clones, around three quarters of them present only once. The source is a male donor in good health and CMV-seronegative. The source material was PBMCs.

The CDR3 bases are TGTGCCAGCAGCTTAAGTGCAGGCGCCTCTGGAAACACCATATATTTT. It encodes CASSLSAGASGNTIYF. The chain links TRBV7-9 to TRBJ1-3; no clear D gene. Germline loops: CDR1 SEHNR, CDR2 FQNEAQ (reference sequence). This CDR3 has 16 amino acids. The V gene lost 2 bases and the J gene lost 0 bases, with 11 bases spanning the gap.